This T cell receptor beta chain derives from a study of cytomegalovirus exposure and HLA in healthy donors. Study outcomes and limitations: Researchers counted around 180 TCR beta chains as cytomegalovirus-associated.

In this sample, this clone turned up once. What it binds is not known. Germline V CDR1 and CDR2: MDHEN, SYDVKM. Between the trimmed V and J ends, which lost 2 bases and 0 bases, there was a span of 4 bases. The CDR3 consists of 13 residues. Clones were sequenced by immunoSEQ multiplex PCR, and TCRdb holds only the in-frame ones, with some missing. Of about 260,000 clones listed, less than 95% are singletons. The clonotype originates from a woman in her 30s in good health and CMV-seronegative. The source material was PBMCs. The chain carries TRBV28 and TRBJ1-2; D not resolved. The CDR3 region has the DNA TGTGCCAGCAGTTTACCCTCTAACTATGGCTACACCTTC. Its protein is CASSLPSNYGYTF.